A single sample gave rise to the 31 T cell receptor beta chains below, sequenced in a study of blood T cell repertoires in COVID-19. Profiling relied on immunoSEQ multiplex PCR, and the TCRdb table lists in-frame clones only, not all of them. The table records approximately 330,000 clones, around 89% of them present only once. Sequenced: peripheral blood. The source of these receptors is a woman between 35 and 50 years old with COVID-19, enrolled during active disease.

The chain joins TRBV5-1 to TRBJ2-7; perhaps TRBD1 as D (6 bases). Per the germline V gene, CDR1 is SGHRS and CDR2 is YFSETQ. The CDR3 runs to 12 residues. Trimming took off 4 bases at V and 7 bases at J, with 12 bases between the two ends. CDR3 sequence reads: CASSPQGREQYF. In nucleotides, the CDR3 is TGCGCCAGCAGCCCTCAGGGGCGGGAGCAGTACTTC.

The chain combines TRBV25-1 with TRBJ2-7; D gene uncertain. Trimming pared 5 bases from V and 4 bases from J, leaving 6 bases between. The germline CDR1 and CDR2 sequences are MGHDK and SYGVNS. The CDR3 loop spans 11 amino acids. The CDR3 region is CASSQLYEQYF. The CDR3 coding sequence is TGTGCCAGCAGTCAACTTTACGAGCAGTACTTC.

The V and J genes are TRBV12-3 or TRBV12-4 and TRBJ1-5, with 8 bases fitting TRBD1. Trimming removed 10 bases from V and 2 bases from J; junction bases left unmatched: 4. The CDR3 is made up of 13 amino acids. CDR3 in amino acids: CATSGGGNQPQHF. The CDR3 region has the DNA TGTGCCACCTCAGGGGGCGGCAATCAGCCCCAGCATTTT.

The chain combines TRBV28 with TRBJ1-1; D may be TRBD1 (5 bases). The CDR3 covers 13 residues. V lost 7 bases, J lost 4 bases, and 13 bases lay in between. Germline V gives CDR1 MDHEN, CDR2 SYDVKM. CDR3 sequence: CASKPTGGTEAFF. The CDR3 DNA reads TGTGCCAGCAAACCGACCGGGGGCACTGAAGCTTTCTTT.

Regarding this clone: This sample includes further DNA sequences coding for the same CDR3. J is TRBJ2-7 and V is TRBV6-5; TRBD1 matches 8 bases. CDR1 and CDR2 from the germline V gene are MNHEY and SVGAGI. The CDR3 is 15 amino acids. After removal of 2 bases from V and 0 bases from J, the junction contained 3 bases not matched to a gene. The CDR3 region is CASSYGTGLSYEQYF. Here the CDR3 DNA reads TGTGCCAGCAGTTACGGGACAGGTCTCTCCTACGAGCAGTACTTC.

This chain uses TRBV6-2 or TRBV6-3 with TRBJ2-7, with 9 bases aligning to TRBD2. This CDR3 spans 16 amino acids. CDR1 MNHEY and CDR2 SVGEGT come from the germline V gene. V was pared by 5 bases and J by 2 bases, with 10 bases of the junction left unmatched. CDR3 in amino acids: CASSQGSSGAAYEQYF. The CDR3 DNA follows: TGTGCCAGCAGTCAAGGGTCTAGCGGGGCTGCCTACGAGCAGTACTTC.

The V gene is TRBV6-1, the J gene TRBJ2-5; 9 nucleotides agree with TRBD2. With 1 base clipped from V and 5 bases from J, the junction kept 5 bases outside the gene matches. CDR3 length equals 15 residues. The germline gives CDR1 MNHNS, CDR2 SASEGT. The CDR3 region has the DNA TGTGCCAGCAGTGAAGAGGCGGGGGGGCCGGAGACCCAGTACTTC. Protein: CASSEEAGGPETQYF.

This chain uses TRBV28 with TRBJ2-6; 9 nucleotides align to TRBD1. CDR1 and CDR2 (germline): MDHEN, SYDVKM. V lost 8 bases to trimming and J lost 1 base; unmatched junction nucleotides: 12. The CDR3 covers 18 residues. CDR3 bases: TGTGCCAGCGGGCCCCCGGGACAGGGCCAATCTGGGGCCAACGTCCTGACTTTC. Its translation: CASGPPGQGQSGANVLTF.

CDR3 loop: CASSLGRQWEQYF. The CDR3 DNA sequence: TGTGCCAGCAGTTTAGGTCGCCAGTGGGAGCAGTACTTC. The gene calls are TRBV28 and TRBJ2-7; D call uncertain. From germline, CDR1 is MDHEN and CDR2 SYDVKM. Trimming shortened V by 2 bases and J by 7 bases, and 12 bases separated the two germline ends. The CDR3 totals 13 residues.

This clone was picked up a small number of times. The rearrangement links TRBV9 to TRBJ1-1, with D hard to call. Germline assignment: CDR1 SGDLS and CDR2 YYNGEE. The V end was cut by 4 bases, the J end by 4 bases, with 17 bases between. The CDR3 is made up of 15 amino acids. This CDR3 reads CASSSGLRSPTEAFF. DNA for the CDR3: TGTGCCAGCAGCTCAGGACTTCGGAGCCCCACTGAAGCTTTCTTT.

The V and J genes are TRBV5-1 and TRBJ2-3; D might be TRBD2 (5 bases). The V gene's germline CDR1 is SGHRS and CDR2 YFSETQ. Trimming left V 4 bases short and J 0 bases short, with 15 bases between. The CDR3 is 16 amino acids. CDR3: CASSPGLDSSTDTQYF. The CDR3 coding sequence is TGCGCCAGCAGCCCCGGACTTGATTCTAGCACAGATACGCAGTATTTT.

A single count supports this clone. This chain connects TRBV28 to TRBJ2-3, with D perhaps matching TRBD2 (6 bases). The CDR3 contains 16 residues. Germline loops: CDR1 MDHEN, CDR2 SYDVKM. V was pared by 5 bases and J by 5 bases, with 20 bases between. CDR3 in DNA: TGTGCCAGCAGTACCTCGGGACTCTACTCTCTAGATACGCAGTATTTT. It encodes CASSTSGLYSLDTQYF.

The chain couples TRBV5-6 to TRBJ1-2; maybe TRBD1 (5 bases). Germline V gives CDR1 SGHDT, CDR2 YYEEEE. CDR3 length equals 15 residues. V lost 2 bases and J 3 bases, leaving 14 bases between the germline ends. The CDR3 nucleotides are TGTGCCAGCAGCTTTAAGGGGAGGATTGACTATGGCTACACCTTC. Protein sequence: CASSFKGRIDYGYTF.

The chain links TRBV20-1 to TRBJ1-2; possibly TRBD1 for D (6 bases). V was trimmed by 3 bases and J by 7 bases, leaving 18 bases between them. Germline loops: CDR1 DFQATT, CDR2 SNEGSKA (reference sequence). This CDR3 is 14 amino acids long. In DNA form, the CDR3 reads TGCAGTGCTAGTCGGCAGGGGATCCTAGGTGGCTACACCTTC. This codes for CSASRQGILGGYTF.

J is TRBJ1-5 and V is TRBV7-2; D ambiguous. Germline assignment: CDR1 SGHTA and CDR2 FQGNSA. Trimming took 8 bases from V and 2 from J, leaving 16 bases between them. This CDR3 contains 15 residues. DNA of the CDR3: TGTGCCAGCGGGCTTCGAGCGGGAGGCAATCAGCCCCAGCATTTT. The encoded protein is CASGLRAGGNQPQHF.

V is TRBV11-2 and J is TRBJ2-7, with no clear D. This CDR3 spans 14 amino acids. The germline CDR1 and CDR2 sequences are SGHAT and FQNNGV. The V end was cut by 1 base, the J end by 0 bases, with 7 bases between. The CDR3 region has the DNA TGTGCCAGCAGCTTAGTTTTCAGCTCCTACGAGCAGTACTTC. This translates into CASSLVFSSYEQYF.

The V call is TRBV6-2 or TRBV6-3, the J call TRBJ1-2; D is possibly TRBD1 (5 bases). Between the trimmed V and J ends, which lost 7 bases and 2 bases, there was a span of 11 bases. Germline V gene lookup returns CDR1 MNHEY and CDR2 SVGEGT. This CDR3 has 13 residues. The CDR3 sequence: CASTPRVNYGYTF. CDR3 in DNA: TGTGCCAGCACCCCCAGGGTCAACTATGGCTACACCTTC.

The V call is TRBV4-3, the J call TRBJ2-1; TRBD2 might be the D (5 bases). Looked up from germline, CDR1 is LGHNA and CDR2 is YSLEER. Trimming removed 2 bases at V and 3 bases at J, with 11 bases between. The CDR3 contains 15 residues. This CDR3 reads CASSQLEGYYNEQFF. The CDR3 region has the DNA TGCGCCAGCAGCCAACTTGAGGGTTACTACAATGAGCAGTTCTTC.

The gene calls are TRBV29-1 and TRBJ1-1; D unclear. The V and J ends lost 6 bases and 1 base respectively, with 15 bases between them. The length of the CDR3 is 14 residues. The germline CDR1 and CDR2 sequences are SQVTM and ANQGSEA. CDR3 loop: CSVIPDWGNTEAFF. CDR3 nucleotide sequence: TGCAGCGTAATCCCGGACTGGGGGAACACTGAAGCTTTCTTT. The variable domain in full, completed from reference TRBV29-1 and TRBJ1-1, reads SAVISQKPSRDICQRGTSLTIQCQVDSQVTMMFWYRQQPGQSLTLIATANQGSEATYESGFVIDKFPISRPNLTFSTLTVSNMSPEDSSIYLCSVIPDWGNTEAFFGQGTRLTVV.

The V call is TRBV7-2, the J call TRBJ2-2; 8 positions match TRBD1. V dropped 6 bases and J dropped 6; count of bases not matched to a gene: 3. This CDR3 spans 13 amino acids. In germline, CDR1 is SGHTA, CDR2 FQGNSA. The CDR3 DNA sequence: TGTGCCAGCAGTCAACAGGGGGCCGGGGAGCTGTTTTTT. Translating gives CASSQQGAGELFF. Full variable domain (outside the CDR3, taken from reference TRBV7-2 and TRBJ2-2): GAGVSQSPSNKVTEKGKDVELRCDPISGHTALYWYRQSLGQGLEFLIYFQGNSAPDKSGLPSDRFSAERTGGSVSTLTIQRTQQEDSAVYLCASSQQGAGELFFGEGSRLTVL.

The J gene is TRBJ2-1, the V gene TRBV11-2; D is ambiguous. The germline V and J ends were trimmed by 5 bases and 5 bases, with 10 bases remaining between them. Germline CDR1 and CDR2: SGHAT and FQNNGV. This CDR3 has 13 residues. DNA of the CDR3: TGTGCCAGCAGCAATAGCCGGGACAATGAGCAGTTCTTC. It specifies CASSNSRDNEQFF.

The genes are TRBV4-2 and TRBJ2-2; 9 bases are shared with TRBD1. Germline CDR1 is LGHNA and CDR2 is YNFKEQ. This CDR3 contains 17 residues. Trimming took 4 bases from V and 4 from J; bases not matched to a gene: 10. The chain's CDR3 is CASSPRTGETFTGELFF. CDR3 sequence (DNA): TGTGCCAGCAGCCCTCGGACAGGGGAAACCTTCACCGGGGAGCTGTTTTTT.

Here the CDR3 reads CASSSGRYEQYF. The CDR3 DNA follows: TGTGCCAGCAGTTCGGGGAGGTACGAGCAGTACTTC. This chain connects TRBV6-2 or TRBV6-3 to TRBJ2-7; weak D call: TRBD2 (6 bases). There are 12 residues in the CDR3. Germline V CDR1 and CDR2: MNHEY, SVGEGT. V lost 4 bases to trimming and J lost 4 bases, with 8 bases between them.

This clone was recorded only once. The V and J genes are TRBV7-6 and TRBJ2-7, with a tentative D call TRBD1 (6 bases). V was trimmed by 1 base and J by 6 bases, leaving 13 bases between them. Germline V lookup: CDR1 SGHVS, CDR2 FNYEAQ. CDR3 size: 14 residues. The CDR3 sequence: CASSLVPRGGEQYF. In DNA form, the CDR3 reads TGTGCCAGCAGCTTAGTCCCCAGGGGCGGCGAGCAGTACTTC.

The chain joins TRBV7-2 to TRBJ1-2; 7 bases match TRBD1. Trimming removed 1 base from V and 1 base from J; junction bases left unmatched: 6. The CDR3 is made up of 16 amino acids. The germline V gene has CDR1 SGHTA and CDR2 FQGNSA. The DNA for the CDR3 is TGTGCCAGCAGCTTAGATACAGGGGCCCGTAACTATGGCTACACCTTC. It codes for CASSLDTGARNYGYTF.

The chain is built from TRBV9 and TRBJ1-3; 7 bases are a match to TRBD1. CDR1 and CDR2 (germline): SGDLS, YYNGEE. The V segment lost 3 bases and the J segment 2 bases; nucleotides outside the gene matches: 5. This CDR3 comprises 15 residues. In DNA, the CDR3 is TGTGCCAGCAGCGAACAGGGGTTCACTGGAAACACCATATATTTT. Protein: CASSEQGFTGNTIYF. Full variable domain (missing parts from reference TRBV9 and TRBJ1-3): DSGVTQTPKHLITATGQRVTLRCSPRSGDLSVYWYQQSLDQGLQFLIQYYNGEERAKGNILERFSAQQFPDLHSELNLSSLELGDSALYFCASSEQGFTGNTIYFGEGSWLTVV.

This chain joins TRBV6-5 and TRBJ1-2; a weak D match, TRBD1 (5 bases). Germline values: CDR1 MNHEY, CDR2 SVGAGI. The CDR3 loop spans 13 amino acids. Trimming left V 10 bases short and J 2 bases short, with 14 bases between. The CDR3 loop reads CATTDTRNYGYTF. CDR3 DNA sequence: TGTGCCACCACGGACACCCGAAACTATGGCTACACCTTC.

DNA for the CDR3: TGCGCCAGCGCCAGGGACAGCGGGGGGAATGAGCAGTTCTTC. Translation gives CASARDSGGNEQFF. V and J are TRBV5-1 and TRBJ2-1, with 9 bases that match TRBD2. Germline trimming cut 7 bases from V and 7 bases from J; bases unmatched to any gene: 9. Germline V gene sequence: CDR1 SGHRS, CDR2 YFSETQ. This CDR3 comprises 14 residues.

The DNA for the CDR3 is TGTGCCAGCAGTAGCCAAGGGGCCGAAACTGAAGCTTTCTTT. Translating gives CASSSQGAETEAFF. V gene TRBV6-5 combines with J gene TRBJ1-1; TRBD1 is a possible D gene (5 bases). Germline V gene sequence: CDR1 MNHEY, CDR2 SVGAGI. V was trimmed by 5 bases and J by 5 bases, leaving 15 bases between them. The CDR3 totals 14 residues.

The rearrangement uses TRBV18 and TRBJ1-4; 8 nucleotides line up with TRBD1. J was trimmed by 3 bases and V by 6 bases; bases with no gene match: 9. CDR3 length: 16 residues. CDR1 and CDR2 (germline): KGHSH, LQKENI. The CDR3 coding sequence is TGTGCCAGCTCTCCATACCAGGGGGCGTCTAATGAAAAACTGTTTTTT. It is translated as CASSPYQGASNEKLFF.

The rearrangement joins TRBV11-1 to TRBJ1-2; 7 bases map to TRBD1. Per germline, CDR1 SGHAT and CDR2 FQDESV (reference sequence). The CDR3 consists of 15 residues. V was pared by 5 bases and J by 5 bases, with 11 bases of the junction left unmatched. The CDR3 region is CASSAHTGQLYGYTF. The CDR3 nucleotides read TGTGCCAGCAGCGCCCACACGGGACAGTTATATGGCTACACCTTC.